This passage covers 22 T cell receptor beta chains from one sample sequenced in a study of T cells generated in artificial thymic organoids. Semi-nested PCR with reverse primers in the TRAC or TRBC constant regions amplified each chain separately. TCRdb recomputed calls from the 5' RACE reads with MiXCR, one row per CDR3 protein. The sample lists about 5,600 distinct CDR3 sequences; about 31% were seen once. The sequencing sample was made of naive CD8+ T cells from blood. Sample subset: CD3+TCRalphabeta+CD8SP T cells; for blood, CD45RO-CCR7+ naive CD8+ T cells. The source is a human donor who gave cord blood stem cells for thymic organoid culture, a cardiac surgery patient who gave postnatal thymus, or a blood donor (not recorded which).

This clonotype is deemed medium-sized. The chain joins TRBV7-3 to TRBJ2-3, with 11 bases aligning to TRBD2. This CDR3 contains 18 residues. The ends lost 1 base at V and 3 bases at J; junction bases unmatched: 9. Per the germline V gene, CDR1 is SGHTA and CDR2 is FQGTGA. CDR3: CASSLRVSGRAGTDTQYF. In nucleotides, the CDR3 is TGTGCCAGCAGCTTAAGAGTTAGCGGGAGGGCCGGGACAGATACGCAGTATTTT.

Concerning this clonotype: Relative to the germline gene, one junction end is altered; a read error may explain this. This chain links TRBV4-1 with TRBJ1-1; D unresolved. This CDR3 has 15 amino acids. CDR1 is MGHRA, CDR2 YSYEKL, per germline. Here the CDR3 reads CASRQDLWGWTEAFF. Here the CDR3 DNA reads TGCGCCAGCCGCCAAGATCTATGGGGTTGGACTGAAGCTTTCTTT.

The chain carries TRBV27 and TRBJ2-1; 8 nucleotides agree with TRBD1. Germline assignment: CDR1 MNHEY and CDR2 SMNVEV (reference sequence). The length of the CDR3 is 14 residues. J lost 8 bases, V lost 7 bases, and 10 bases had no gene match. The CDR3 bases are TGTGCCAGCATGACCGGGACAGGTGCTTATGAGCAGTTCTTC. This gives the protein CASMTGTGAYEQFF.

The chain's CDR3 is CAIEPGTGSSYEQYF. CDR3 nucleotides: TGTGCCATAGAACCCGGGACAGGGAGCTCCTACGAGCAGTACTTC. The chain recombines TRBV28 with TRBJ2-7, with 9 bases lining up with TRBD1. Germline loops: CDR1 MDHEN, CDR2 SYDVKM. V shed 10 bases and J 0 bases; nucleotides not matched to a gene: 10. The CDR3 sequence is 15 residues long.

This clonotype was picked up a small number of times. The rearrangement links TRBV27 to TRBJ1-1; D remains ambiguous. This CDR3 contains 13 residues. CDR1 and CDR2 from the germline V gene are MNHEY and SMNVEV (reference sequence). Trimming removed 6 bases at V and 4 bases at J, with 12 bases between. As DNA, the CDR3 is TGTGCCAGCAGATCAACAGCAACCACTGAAGCTTTCTTT. Translated, it gives CASRSTATTEAFF.

CDR3 residues: CASSQAGRTEAFF. In DNA form, the CDR3 reads TGCGCCAGCAGCCAAGCAGGGCGGACTGAAGCTTTCTTT. The chain joins TRBV4-1 to TRBJ1-1; D might be TRBD1 (5 bases). Per germline, CDR1 MGHRA and CDR2 YSYEKL. The CDR3 has 13 amino acids. Trimming removed 1 base from V and 5 bases from J, with 8 bases in between.

The V gene is TRBV29-1, the J gene TRBJ2-1; 9 bases line up with TRBD2. In germline, CDR1 is SQVTM, CDR2 ANQGSEA. The CDR3 extends over 16 amino acids. The J segment lost 3 bases and the V segment lost 1 base, leaving 7 bases of the junction unmatched. The CDR3 nucleotides read TGCAGCGTTGAAGGGGACCTAGCGGGGTTCTACAATGAGCAGTTCTTC. Translation: CSVEGDLAGFYNEQFF.

This clonotype was counted a few times. The chain carries TRBV7-2 and TRBJ1-1; D ambiguous. Germline CDR1 SGHTA, CDR2 FQGNSA. The CDR3 spans 12 residues. Trimming stripped 0 bases from V and 6 bases from J, with 5 bases between. CDR3: CASSLAPAEAFF. For the CDR3, the DNA is TGTGCCAGCAGCTTAGCGCCGGCTGAAGCTTTCTTT.

This clonotype turned up a few times. The gene calls are TRBV5-1 and TRBJ2-1, with 8 positions matching TRBD2. The CDR3 is 18 residues long. J gave up 0 bases and V 0 bases, and 8 bases lay outside the gene matches. Germline V gives CDR1 SGHRS, CDR2 YFSETQ. Written as DNA, the CDR3 is TGCGCCAGCAGCTTGGATGTGTCGGGGGGGAGCTCCTACAATGAGCAGTTCTTC. Its protein product is CASSLDVSGGSSYNEQFF.

This clonotype is termed medium-sized. This rearrangement joins TRBV5-1 to TRBJ2-7; the D gene is possibly TRBD1 (6 bases). Deletions cut 5 bases from V and 2 bases from J, with 11 bases between. This CDR3 is built from 13 residues. Germline CDR1 is SGHRS and CDR2 is YFSETQ. Written as DNA, the CDR3 is TGCGCCAGCAGGCCTGGACAGACCTACGAGCAGTACTTC. Protein product: CASRPGQTYEQYF.

The CDR3 spells CSALEAGTGELFF. The CDR3 coding sequence is TGCAGTGCTCTCGAGGCGGGGACCGGGGAGCTGTTTTTT. The chain is built from TRBV20-1 and TRBJ2-2, with D maybe TRBD2 (6 bases). From germline, CDR1 is DFQATT and CDR2 SNEGSKA (reference sequence). There are 13 residues in the CDR3. V lost 5 bases, J lost 5 bases, and 12 bases lay in between.

The V call is TRBV2, the J call TRBJ2-3; the match to TRBD2 covers 11 bases. V was clipped by 8 bases and J by 2 bases; unmatched bases: 3. The CDR3 sequence is 14 residues long. Germline CDR1 and CDR2: SNHLY and FYNNEI. The DNA for the CDR3 is TGTGCCAGCGGGGGACTAGCGGTCACAGATACGCAGTATTTT. Amino acid sequence: CASGGLAVTDTQYF.

The chain couples TRBV5-5 to TRBJ2-1, with no clear D. Germline-derived CDR1 and CDR2 are SGHKS and YYEKEE (reference sequence). Trimming took off 1 base at V and 0 bases at J, with 11 bases between the two ends. This CDR3 is 16 amino acids long. CDR3 loop: CASSLYTLSSYNEQFF. In nucleotides, the CDR3 is TGTGCCAGCAGCTTGTATACACTGAGCTCCTACAATGAGCAGTTCTTC.

On this clonotype: The junction shows a germline mismatch at one end, possibly a read error. The chain uses TRBV11-2 and TRBJ2-1; 8 nucleotides line up with TRBD1. CDR3 length: 16 amino acids. Germline V lookup: CDR1 SGHAT, CDR2 FQNNGV. The CDR3 is CASSRNGQGSDNEHFF. The DNA for the CDR3 is TGTGCCAGCAGCCGGAACGGACAGGGATCGGACAATGAGCATTTCTTC.

This clonotype was counted only a few times. The CDR3 protein is CASSLDRTYEQYF. CDR3 bases: TGTGCCAGCAGCCTCGACAGAACCTACGAGCAGTACTTC. The chain recombines TRBV2 with TRBJ2-7; D may be TRBD1 (5 bases). Trimming pared 6 bases from V and 2 bases from J, leaving 11 bases between. The CDR3 contains 13 residues. CDR1 SNHLY and CDR2 FYNNEI come from the germline V gene.

In its sample, this clonotype ranks as medium-sized (0.01 to 0.1%). This chain joins TRBV7-9 and TRBJ1-5; D uncertain. CDR3 length: 14 amino acids. Germline V gene data show CDR1 as SEHNR and CDR2 as FQNEAQ (reference sequence). V lost 0 bases, J lost 3 bases, and 6 bases lay in between. The CDR3 nucleotides read TGTGCCAGCAGCTTAGCAGGGTACAATCAGCCCCAGCATTTT. Translated: CASSLAGYNQPQHF.

This clonotype was observed a few times. This sequence joins TRBV12-3 or TRBV12-4 and TRBJ2-3; TRBD2 matches 8 bases. This CDR3 is 17 amino acids long. V trimming: 4 bases; J trimming: 2 bases; junction bases outside the gene matches: 11. The CDR3 bases are TGTGCCAGCAGTTCCCACCGGGCGGGGGGATACACAGATACGCAGTATTTT. It yields the protein CASSSHRAGGYTDTQYF.

This clonotype is medium-sized in the sample. The chain employs TRBV7-6 and TRBJ2-7; 9 bases are a match to TRBD1. V dropped 4 bases and J dropped 4; count of bases not matched to a gene: 5. From germline, CDR1 is SGHVS and CDR2 FNYEAQ. CDR3 size: 14 residues. CDR3 region: CASSWRTGDYEQYF. The CDR3 bases are TGTGCCAGCAGCTGGAGGACAGGGGATTACGAGCAGTACTTC.

This clonotype was recorded a few times. The chain combines TRBV12-3 or TRBV12-4 with TRBJ2-7; no reliable D call. V dropped 3 bases and J dropped 3 bases, with 6 bases sitting between them. The CDR3 sequence is 12 residues long. CDR3 sequence: CASSFILYEQYF. The CDR3 bases are TGTGCCAGCAGTTTCATTCTCTACGAGCAGTACTTC.

The chain employs TRBV5-1 and TRBJ2-1; 13 bases are shared with TRBD2. Germline-derived CDR1 and CDR2 are SGHRS and YFSETQ. V trimming: 4 bases; J trimming: 6 bases; junction bases outside the gene matches: 7. The CDR3 covers 16 residues. The chain's CDR3 is CASSLWTSGSVNEQFF. The DNA of the CDR3 is TGCGCCAGCAGCCTATGGACTAGCGGGAGTGTCAATGAGCAGTTCTTC.

This clonotype is classed as medium-sized. The chain uses TRBV30 and TRBJ2-1, with TRBD2 identical over 12 bases. V lost 1 base, J lost 7 bases, and 8 bases stayed unmatched. Germline CDR1 GTSNPN, CDR2 SVGIG (reference sequence). The CDR3 length is 16 residues. The CDR3, as DNA: TGTGCCTGGAGTGGAGAGACTAGCGGGGGAGATAATGAGCAGTTCTTC. Residues: CAWSGETSGGDNEQFF.

The rearrangement links TRBV13 to TRBJ2-1, with TRBD2 as a possible D gene (5 bases). Germline CDR1 PRHDT, CDR2 FYEKMQ (reference sequence). There are 14 residues in the CDR3. The germline V and J ends were trimmed by 2 bases and 3 bases, with 8 bases remaining between them. The CDR3 bases are TGTGCCAGCAGCTTAACCGGGGTCTACAATGAGCAGTTCTTC. Its protein product is CASSLTGVYNEQFF.